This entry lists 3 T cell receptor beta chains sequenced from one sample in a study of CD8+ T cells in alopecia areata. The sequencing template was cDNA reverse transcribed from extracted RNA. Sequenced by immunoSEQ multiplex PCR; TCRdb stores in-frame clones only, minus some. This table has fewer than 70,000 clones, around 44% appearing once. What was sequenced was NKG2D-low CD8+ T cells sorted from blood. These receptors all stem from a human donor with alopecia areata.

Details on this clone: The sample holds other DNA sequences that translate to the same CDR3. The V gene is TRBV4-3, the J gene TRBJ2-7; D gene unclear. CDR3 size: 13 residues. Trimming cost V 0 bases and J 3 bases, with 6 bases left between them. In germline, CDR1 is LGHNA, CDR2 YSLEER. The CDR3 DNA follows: TGCGCCAGCAGCCAAGATCGCGGCTACGAGCAGTACTTC. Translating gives CASSQDRGYEQYF.

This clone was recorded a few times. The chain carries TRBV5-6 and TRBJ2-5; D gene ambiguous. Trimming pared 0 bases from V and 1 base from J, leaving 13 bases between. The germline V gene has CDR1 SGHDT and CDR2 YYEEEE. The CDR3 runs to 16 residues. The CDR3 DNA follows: TGTGCCAGCAGCTTGGAATCGGGTGGTCGCCAAGAGACCCAGTACTTC. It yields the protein CASSLESGGRQETQYF.

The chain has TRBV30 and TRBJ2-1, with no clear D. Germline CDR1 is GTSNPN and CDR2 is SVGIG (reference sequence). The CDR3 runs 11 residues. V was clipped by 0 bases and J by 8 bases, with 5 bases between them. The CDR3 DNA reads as TGTGCCTGGAGTGTAGCCCATGAGCAGTTCTTC. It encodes CAWSVAHEQFF.